A single sample is the source of the 21 T cell receptor beta chains below, sequenced in a study of cytomegalovirus exposure and HLA in healthy donors. The table came from immunoSEQ multiplex PCR; TCRdb's copy has only in-frame clones and leaves some out. The sample consists of some 250,000 clones, around 91% of them appearing once. The sequenced sample was PBMCs. The receptors shown here come from a woman younger than 45 in good health and CMV-seronegative.

The V gene is TRBV29-1, the J gene TRBJ2-2; no reliable D call. CDR1 is SQVTM, CDR2 ANQGSEA, per germline. The CDR3 loop spans 12 amino acids. The V and J ends lost 4 bases and 0 bases respectively, with 3 bases between them. CDR3 in DNA: TGCAGCGTTGTGTCGAACACCGGGGAGCTGTTTTTT. Translating it yields CSVVSNTGELFF.

CDR3 amino acids: CASSSGRDWNEQFF. For the CDR3, the DNA is TGTGCCAGCAGTTCGGGGAGGGATTGGAATGAGCAGTTCTTC. V gene TRBV14 combines with J gene TRBJ2-1; the match to TRBD2 covers 7 bases. V shed 6 bases, J shed 7 bases, and the junction held 9 bases outside the gene matches. The CDR3 is 14 residues long. Germline V lookup: CDR1 SGHDN, CDR2 FVKESK. The variable domain in full, with the rest retrieved from reference TRBV14 and TRBJ2-1, is EAGVTQFPSHSVIEKGQTVTLRCDPISGHDNLYWYRRVMGKEIKFLLHFVKESKQDESGMPNNRFLAERTGGTYSTLKVQPAELEDSGVYFCASSSGRDWNEQFFGPGTRLTVL.

The chain uses TRBV5-1 and TRBJ2-1; unclear D gene. V was cut by 2 bases and J by 3 bases, with 9 bases left in between. The CDR3 totals 14 residues. Germline assignment: CDR1 SGHRS and CDR2 YFSETQ. CDR3 sequence reads: CASSFVPDYNEQFF. CDR3 nucleotide sequence: TGCGCCAGCAGCTTCGTCCCAGACTACAATGAGCAGTTCTTC.

This rearrangement joins TRBV13 to TRBJ1-2; no reliable D call. Germline loops: CDR1 PRHDT, CDR2 FYEKMQ (reference sequence). The ends were cut back, 0 bases at V and 4 bases at J, with 9 bases in the middle. The CDR3 spans 14 residues. In nucleotides, the CDR3 is TGTGCCAGCAGCTTAGGGGTTTCAGTCTATGGCTACACCTTC. It codes for CASSLGVSVYGYTF. Variable domain in full (rest from reference TRBV13 and TRBJ1-2): AAGVIQSPRHLIKEKRETATLKCYPIPRHDTVYWYQQGPGQDPQFLISFYEKMQSDKGSIPDRFSAQQFSDYHSELNMSSLELGDSALYFCASSLGVSVYGYTFGSGTRLTVV.

The CDR3 DNA is TGTGCCAGCAGTTTGTTTCCCGATGAGCAGTTCTTC. Translating it yields CASSLFPDEQFF. The chain employs TRBV28 and TRBJ2-1; D remains unclear. CDR1 is MDHEN and CDR2 is SYDVKM in the germline V gene. Trimming shortened V by 3 bases and J by 8 bases, and 8 bases separated the two germline ends. There are 12 residues in the CDR3.

The gene calls are TRBV15 and TRBJ2-7, with D possibly matching TRBD2 (6 bases). V was shortened by 0 bases and J by 3 bases, with 12 bases between the two germline ends. Germline values: CDR1 LNHNV, CDR2 YYDKDF (reference sequence). The CDR3 sequence is 15 residues long. The CDR3 coding sequence is TGTGCCACCAGCAGAGATGGTAGCGGTTACTACGAGCAGTACTTC. This sequence encodes CATSRDGSGYYEQYF.

The table lists this clone with a few counts. The J gene is TRBJ1-2, the V gene TRBV6-1; D is perhaps TRBD1 (5 bases). The ends were cut back, 2 bases at V and 0 bases at J, with 10 bases in the middle. In germline, CDR1 is MNHNS, CDR2 SASEGT. The length of the CDR3 is 15 residues. CDR3 amino acids: CASSEWDAPNYGYTF. For the CDR3, the DNA is TGTGCCAGCAGTGAATGGGACGCACCTAACTATGGCTACACCTTC.

As for this clone: Other DNA sequences in this sample translate to the same CDR3. The J gene is TRBJ2-2, the V gene TRBV6-4, with TRBD1 matching 7 bases. The CDR3 runs to 14 residues. Germline lookup yields CDR1 MRHNA and CDR2 SNTAGT. V trimming: 4 bases; J trimming: 5 bases; junction bases outside the gene matches: 4. CDR3 sequence: CASSAIQGTGELFF. The CDR3 DNA reads as TGTGCCAGCAGTGCCATACAGGGGACCGGGGAGCTGTTTTTT.

This clone was seen more than once but under ten times. V is TRBV19 and J is TRBJ1-5; 8 nucleotides align to TRBD1. Trimming removed 5 bases from V and 9 bases from J; junction bases left unmatched: 9. This CDR3 comprises 14 residues. Germline lookup yields CDR1 LNHDA and CDR2 SQIVND (reference sequence). The CDR3: CASSDRGGRSPQHF. The CDR3 DNA reads TGTGCCAGTAGTGACAGGGGCGGTCGCTCGCCCCAGCATTTT. Drawing the rest from reference TRBV19 and TRBJ1-5, the complete variable domain is DGGITQSPKYLFRKEGQNVTLSCEQNLNHDAMYWYRQDPGQGLRLIYYSQIVNDFQKGDIAEGYSVSREKKESFPLTVTSAQKNPTAFYLCASSDRGGRSPQHFGDGTRLSIL.

The chain carries TRBV28 and TRBJ1-1; D gene unclear. CDR1 and CDR2 from the germline V gene are MDHEN and SYDVKM. The CDR3 runs to 15 residues. Trimming took 5 bases from V and 7 from J, leaving 20 bases between them. CDR3 in DNA: TGTGCCAGCAGTCTCCGGACCCAGAAGGCTGGTGAAGCTTTCTTT. It is translated as CASSLRTQKAGEAFF.

J is TRBJ2-5 and V is TRBV25-1; a weak D match, TRBD1 (5 bases). V shed 1 base and J shed 11 bases, with 8 bases lying between them. The CDR3 has 11 amino acids. Germline V gives CDR1 MGHDK, CDR2 SYGVNS. CDR3 sequence: CASSELTVQYF. The DNA for the CDR3 is TGTGCCAGCAGTGAATTGACAGTTCAGTACTTC.

The chain couples TRBV27 to TRBJ2-3; no firm D call. The CDR3 extends over 13 amino acids. Germline V CDR1 and CDR2: MNHEY, SMNVEV (reference sequence). Trimming removed 5 bases at V and 3 bases at J, with 9 bases between. The CDR3 protein is CASSTHRTDTQYF. CDR3 in DNA: TGTGCCAGCAGTACTCACCGGACAGATACGCAGTATTTT.

The chain couples TRBV9 to TRBJ2-1; possibly TRBD1 for D (6 bases). Germline V CDR1 and CDR2: SGDLS, YYNGEE. V lost 4 bases, J lost 2 bases, and 16 bases lay in between. CDR3 length: 16 residues. CDR3 sequence reads: CASSSTGTNTYNEQFF. The CDR3 coding sequence is TGTGCCAGCAGCTCCACCGGGACAAACACCTACAATGAGCAGTTCTTC.

For the CDR3, the DNA is TGTGCCAGTAGTATACTATACGGGAGCAAGACAGATACGCAGTATTTT. It translates to CASSILYGSKTDTQYF. The chain links TRBV19 to TRBJ2-3, with D tentatively TRBD2 (6 bases). V shed 2 bases and J shed 3 bases, with 15 bases lying between them. The length of the CDR3 is 16 residues. Germline-derived CDR1 and CDR2 are LNHDA and SQIVND (reference sequence).

The chain couples TRBV27 to TRBJ2-7; D is perhaps TRBD2 (6 bases). Germline V lookup: CDR1 MNHEY, CDR2 SMNVEV (reference sequence). The CDR3 is 15 amino acids. Trimming removed 2 bases at V and 3 bases at J, with 14 bases between. The CDR3 reads CASSLHSGDLYEQYF. The DNA of the CDR3 is TGTGCCAGCAGTTTACATTCGGGGGATCTCTACGAGCAGTACTTC.

V and J are TRBV7-3 and TRBJ2-1, with 9 positions matching TRBD2. Trimming removed 5 bases from V and 7 bases from J; junction bases left unmatched: 9. Germline lookup yields CDR1 SGHTA and CDR2 FQGTGA. There are 15 residues in the CDR3. This CDR3 is CASSPIAGVGNEQFF. The CDR3 region has the DNA TGTGCCAGCAGCCCAATAGCGGGAGTCGGTAATGAGCAGTTCTTC.

The V call is TRBV6-5, the J call TRBJ2-7; tentative D call: TRBD2 (6 bases). From germline, CDR1 is MNHEY and CDR2 SVGAGI. V lost 2 bases, J lost 4 bases, and 12 bases lay in between. This CDR3 spans 14 amino acids. This chain's CDR3 is CASSYDGTHYEQYF. CDR3 coding DNA: TGTGCCAGCAGTTACGACGGGACTCATTACGAGCAGTACTTC.

CDR3 bases: TGTGCCAGCAGCACACTAGCGGCCCCCTACGAGCAGTACTTC. Residues: CASSTLAAPYEQYF. The rearrangement uses TRBV28 and TRBJ2-7; 8 bases fit TRBD2. This CDR3 is 14 amino acids long. The V segment lost 6 bases and the J segment 2 bases; nucleotides outside the gene matches: 6. Germline loops: CDR1 MDHEN, CDR2 SYDVKM.

This clone was counted between two and nine times. The chain carries TRBV7-3 and TRBJ2-3, with 7 bases identical to TRBD1. The CDR3 spans 15 residues. In germline, CDR1 is SGHTA, CDR2 FQGTGA. Germline trimming cut 5 bases from V and 3 bases from J; bases unmatched to any gene: 8. CDR3 in amino acids: CASSPRQGRTDTQYF. The CDR3 region has the DNA TGTGCCAGCAGCCCCAGACAGGGTAGGACAGATACGCAGTATTTT.

About this clone: Germline is not matched at one junction end, which may reflect a read error. The V and J genes are TRBV7-6 and TRBJ2-7; the D gene is possibly TRBD1 (6 bases). This CDR3 comprises 14 residues. Germline-derived CDR1 and CDR2 are SGHVS and FNYEAQ. The CDR3 sequence: CASSSQQGWQALNF. CDR3 sequence (DNA): TGTGCCAGCAGCTCCCAGCAGGGGTGGCAGGCCTTGAACTTC. The whole variable domain, remainder taken from reference TRBV7-6 and TRBJ2-7, is GAGVSQSPRYKVTKRGQDVALRCDPISGHVSLYWYRQALGQGPEFLTYFNYEAQQDKSGLPNDRFSAERPEGSISTLTIQRTEQRDSAMYRCASSSQQGWQALNFGPGTRLTVT.

This sequence joins TRBV6-1 and TRBJ2-5; maybe TRBD2 (5 bases). V was trimmed by 2 bases and J by 2 bases, leaving 12 bases between them. Germline CDR1 MNHNS, CDR2 SASEGT. The CDR3 has 15 amino acids. The CDR3 loop is CASSEPRGLQETQYF. The CDR3 coding sequence is TGTGCCAGCAGTGAACCCCGGGGTTTACAAGAGACCCAGTACTTC.